Listed below are T cell receptor beta chains from one sample, sequenced in a study of T cell responses to AZD1222 COVID-19 vaccine. The data were produced by immunoSEQ multiplex PCR, yet TCRdb's version contains in-frame clones alone and is incomplete. The table has 150,000 to 200,000 clones, approximately 89% seen once; the top ten hold roughly 1.2%. The sequenced sample was peripheral blood, obtained 28 days after the second AZD1222 dose. These receptors all stem from an adult who received the AZD1222 COVID-19 vaccine. The conserved cysteine and the conserved F or W are not part of the CDR3 here. D genes are given only for firm matches.

j_gene: TRBJ2-7
v_gene: TRBV6-6
d_gene: TRBD2
CDR3aa: ASRLTSGVYEQY

j_gene: TRBJ1-1
v_gene: TRBV19
d_gene: TRBD1
CDR3aa: ASSWDRGRRNTEAF

j_gene: TRBJ2-3
v_gene: TRBV29-1
d_gene: NA
CDR3aa: SVRDSYTDTQY

j_gene: TRBJ1-6
v_gene: TRBV5-6
d_gene: NA
CDR3aa: ASSLGAVSPLH

j_gene: TRBJ2-3
v_gene: TRBV10-3
d_gene: TRBD1
CDR3aa: AICGQGVLDTQY

j_gene: TRBJ2-2
v_gene: TRBV3-1/TRBV3-2
d_gene: NA
CDR3aa: ASSQKGSTGELF

j_gene: TRBJ1-2
v_gene: TRBV29-1
d_gene: TRBD1
CDR3aa: SADRGLGYT

j_gene: TRBJ1-2
v_gene: TRBV4-2
d_gene: NA
CDR3aa: ASSPGRGNYGYT

j_gene: TRBJ1-6
v_gene: TRBV28
d_gene: TRBD1
CDR3aa: ASSSPGGNNSPLH

j_gene: TRBJ2-3
v_gene: TRBV7-2
d_gene: TRBD2
CDR3aa: ASSTGTSRTDTQY

j_gene: TRBJ1-3
v_gene: TRBV7-8
d_gene: NA
CDR3aa: ASSLGEARTNTIY

j_gene: TRBJ2-7
v_gene: TRBV4-2
d_gene: TRBD1
CDR3aa: ASSQEQGAPLSSYEQY